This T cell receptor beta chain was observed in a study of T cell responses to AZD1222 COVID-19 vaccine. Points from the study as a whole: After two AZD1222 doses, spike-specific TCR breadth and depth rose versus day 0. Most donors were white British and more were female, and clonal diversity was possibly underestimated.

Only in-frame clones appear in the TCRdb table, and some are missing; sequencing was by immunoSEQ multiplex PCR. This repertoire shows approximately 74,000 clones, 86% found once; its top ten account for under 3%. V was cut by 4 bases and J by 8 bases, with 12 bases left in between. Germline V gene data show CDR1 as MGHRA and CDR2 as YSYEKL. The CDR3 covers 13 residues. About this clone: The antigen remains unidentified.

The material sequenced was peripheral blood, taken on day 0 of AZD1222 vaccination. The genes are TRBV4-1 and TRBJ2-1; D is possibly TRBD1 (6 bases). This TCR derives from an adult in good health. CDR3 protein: CASSLWTDYEQFF. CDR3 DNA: TGCGCCAGCAGCCTATGGACAGATTATGAGCAGTTCTTC.